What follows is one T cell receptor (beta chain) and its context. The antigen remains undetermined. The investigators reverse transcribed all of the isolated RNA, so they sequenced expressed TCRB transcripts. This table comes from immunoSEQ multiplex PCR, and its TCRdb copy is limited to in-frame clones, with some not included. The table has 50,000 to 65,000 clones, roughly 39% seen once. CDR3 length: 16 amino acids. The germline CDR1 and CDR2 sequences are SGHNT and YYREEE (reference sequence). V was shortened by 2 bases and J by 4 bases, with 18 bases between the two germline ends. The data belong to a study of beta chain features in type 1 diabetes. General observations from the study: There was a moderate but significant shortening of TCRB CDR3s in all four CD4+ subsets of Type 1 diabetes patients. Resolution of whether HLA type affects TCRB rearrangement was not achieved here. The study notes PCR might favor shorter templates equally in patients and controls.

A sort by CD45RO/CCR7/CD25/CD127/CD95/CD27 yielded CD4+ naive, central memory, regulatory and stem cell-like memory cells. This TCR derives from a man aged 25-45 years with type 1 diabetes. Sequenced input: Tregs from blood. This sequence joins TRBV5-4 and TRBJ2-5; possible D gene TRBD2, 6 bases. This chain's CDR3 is CASSFESGEVGETQYF. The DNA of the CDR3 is TGTGCCAGCAGCTTTGAGTCTGGGGAGGTGGGAGAGACCCAGTACTTC.